Sequencing of this TCR beta chain was carried out in a study of metastatic and nonmetastatic thyroid tumors. Background on the study: Peripheral blood and tumor or nodule samples from malignant and benign thyroid patients were compared.

Germline assignment: CDR1 LNHDA and CDR2 SQIVND (reference sequence). This CDR3 comprises 13 residues. The V and J ends lost 4 bases and 3 bases respectively, with 9 bases between them. Original processing notes: Clinicopathological groups differed in CDR3, with these differences serving to build a distant-metastasis classifier for papillary thyroid cancer. MiXCR reprocessed the PCR reads for TCRdb. In this record, the V and J calls reflect TCRdb's handling and not the investigators' own analysis. The sample lists more than 15,000 clones; roughly 26% were seen once. This clone was recorded at least ten times. As yet, its antigen is unknown. A much more abundant neighbour one base away suggests this may be a read error. In the same sample, other DNA sequences code for this CDR3. There were no patients who had received any treatment before thyroid surgery. Study-level points and caveats: It was reported that TCR beta diversity was significantly higher in malignant thyroid tumors than benign nodules, in blood and tumor.

The chain has TRBV19 and TRBJ1-1; D uncertain. The clonotype originates from a female donor with papillary thyroid cancer or a benign thyroid nodule (not recorded which). Some clones in this sample may be carry-over from other donors' samples. Sequencing was done on a sample of tumor tissue. This CDR3 is CASSRAGDTEAFF. CDR3 in DNA: TGTGCCAGTAGTAGGGCAGGCGACACTGAAGCTTTCTTT. Supplemented by reference TRBV19 and TRBJ1-1, the full variable domain reads DGGITQSPKYLFRKEGQNVTLSCEQNLNHDAMYWYRQDPGQGLRLIYYSQIVNDFQKGDIAEGYSVSREKKESFPLTVTSAQKNPTAFYLCASSRAGDTEAFFGQGTRLTVV.